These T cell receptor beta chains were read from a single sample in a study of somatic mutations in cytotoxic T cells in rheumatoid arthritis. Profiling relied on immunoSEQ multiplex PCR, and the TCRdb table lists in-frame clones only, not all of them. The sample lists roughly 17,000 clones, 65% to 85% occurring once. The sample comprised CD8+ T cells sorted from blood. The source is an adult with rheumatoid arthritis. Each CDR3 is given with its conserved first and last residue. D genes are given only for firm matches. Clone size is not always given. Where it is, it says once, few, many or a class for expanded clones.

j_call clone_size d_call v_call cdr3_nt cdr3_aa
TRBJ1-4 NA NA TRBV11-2 TGTGCCAGCAGCCCGGGTAGGGACATAACAGTCCCAACTAATGAAAAACTGTTTTTT CASSPGRDITVPTNEKLFF
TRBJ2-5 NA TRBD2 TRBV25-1 TGTGCCAGCAGTGGACTAGCGGGGGGCCACGTGGACTTC CASSGLAGGHVDF
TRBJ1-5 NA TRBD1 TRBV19 TGTGCCAGCCGGACAGGGGATAGCAATCAGCCCCAGCATTTT CASRTGDSNQPQHF
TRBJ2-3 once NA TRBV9 TGTGCCAGCAGCGTAGAGGGCTCCCTCGCAGATACGCAGTATTTT CASSVEGSLADTQYF
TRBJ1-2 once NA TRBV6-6 TGTGCCAGCAGTTACTCGAGGATTTACGGCTACACCTTC CASSYSRIYGYTF
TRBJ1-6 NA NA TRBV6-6 TGTGCCAGCAGACAAAACAGGGAAACTGACTTT CASRQNRETDF
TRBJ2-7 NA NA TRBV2 TGTGCCAGCAGCGCACACACCCAAGAGGGCTACGAGCAGTACTTC CASSAHTQEGYEQYF
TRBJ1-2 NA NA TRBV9 TGTGCCAGCAGCGCCGGTGGGTCCTTC CASSAGGSF
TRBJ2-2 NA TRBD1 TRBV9 TGTGCCAGCAGCGTCGGACAGGGGCACACGAACACCGGGGAGCTGTTTTTT CASSVGQGHTNTGELFF
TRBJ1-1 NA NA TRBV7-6 TGTGCCAGCAGTTTGAGGGGCGCCTTGAACACTGAAGCTTTCTTT CASSLRGALNTEAFF
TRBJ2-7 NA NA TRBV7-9 TGTGCCAGCAACCTGGAGGCCGGTGGTGGGGAGAGCGAGCAGTACTTC CASNLEAGGGESEQYF
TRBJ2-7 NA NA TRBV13 TGTGCCAGCAGCCTCCCGGGCGAGGGCTCCTACGAGCAGTACTTC CASSLPGEGSYEQYF
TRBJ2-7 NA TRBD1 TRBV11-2 TGTGCCAGCAACCTGCCGGGACAGGGGGTCGAGCAGTACTTC CASNLPGQGVEQYF
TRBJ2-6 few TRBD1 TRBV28 TGTGCCAGCAGTTTAGGGACAGTCTCTGGGGCCAACGTCCTGACTTTC CASSLGTVSGANVLTF
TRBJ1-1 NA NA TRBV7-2 TGTGCCAGCAGCTACGGAGTTCGGACGAACACTGAAGCTTTCTTT CASSYGVRTNTEAFF
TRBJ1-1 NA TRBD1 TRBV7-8 TGTGCCAGCAGCTTACCGGACAGGGGAGCTTTCTTT CASSLPDRGAFF
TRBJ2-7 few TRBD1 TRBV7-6 TGTGCCAGCAGCTCTGTGGGGGACAGGCCAAGCGCCTACGAGCAGTACTTC CASSSVGDRPSAYEQYF
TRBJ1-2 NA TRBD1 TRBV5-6 TGTGCCAGCAGCCCACAGGGGTCCTATGGCTACACCTTC CASSPQGSYGYTF
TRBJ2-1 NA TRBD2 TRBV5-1 TGCGCCAGCAGCTTGATTCCCGGGACTAGCGGGGGGGTAAATGAGCAGTTCTTC CASSLIPGTSGGVNEQFF
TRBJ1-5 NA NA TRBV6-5 TGTGCCAGCAGCATAGGGTACAATCAGCCCCAGCATTTT CASSIGYNQPQHF
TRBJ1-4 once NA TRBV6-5 TGTGCCAGCAGTTACTCTCCCCATTTAACTAATGAAAAACTGTTTTTT CASSYSPHLTNEKLFF
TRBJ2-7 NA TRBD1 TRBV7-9 TGTGCCAGCAGCTCGGACAGGGGTGGCACCTACGAGCAGTACTTC CASSSDRGGTYEQYF
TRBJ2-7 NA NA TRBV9 TGTGCCAGCAGCGTAGGGCAGGGGATTTCCTACGAGCAGTACTTC CASSVGQGISYEQYF
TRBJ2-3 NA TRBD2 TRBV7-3 TGTGCCAGCAGCCAGGGACTAGCGGACAGCACAGATACGCAGTATTTT CASSQGLADSTDTQYF
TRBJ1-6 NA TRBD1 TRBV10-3 TGTGCCATCAGTCCCACGGGGGACAGCTATAATTCACCCCTCCACTTT CAISPTGDSYNSPLHF
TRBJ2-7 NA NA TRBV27 TGTGCCAGCAGTTCTATGGACCGCTACGAGCAGTACTTC CASSSMDRYEQYF
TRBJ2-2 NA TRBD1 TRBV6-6 TGTGCCAGCAGTTACCTCGGGACAGCCGGCACCGGGGAGCTGTTTTTT CASSYLGTAGTGELFF
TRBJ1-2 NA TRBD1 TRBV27 TGTGCCAGCAGTGTTATAGGACAGGGGTTCTATGGCTACACCTTC CASSVIGQGFYGYTF
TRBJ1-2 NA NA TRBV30 TGTGCCTGGACAGGGAATAACTATGGCTACACCTTC CAWTGNNYGYTF
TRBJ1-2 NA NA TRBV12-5 TGTGCTAGTGGTTTGGTTACGGTCACGAACTATGGCTACACCTTC CASGLVTVTNYGYTF
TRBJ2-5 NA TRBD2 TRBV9 TGTGCCAGCAGCGTAGAGGGCGGGGGGGCCGCGGAGACCCAGTACTTC CASSVEGGGAAETQYF